Listed here are 5 T cell receptor beta chains from one sample, sequenced in a study of vaccination effects on CD4 cells after COVID-19. No antigen has been assigned to these receptors. Pools of viral peptides were used by the ViraFEST assay to expand antigen-specific CD4+ T cells ahead of sequencing. It was after 10 days of culture that CD4+ T cells were isolated. Having tested negative for nucleocapsid antibodies, the vaccine recipients showed no prior SARS-CoV-2 infection. TCRdb's copy holds only in-frame clones and misses some; the assay was immunoSEQ multiplex PCR. The sample has just under 65,000 clones, 70% to 85% seen once. The material sequenced was CD4+ T cells from PBMCs cultured with HCoV-OC43 spike peptides, taken before COVID-19 vaccination. Subset specified: HCoV-OC43 spike overlapping peptide pool stimulation. These receptors were obtained from a human donor who received a COVID-19 vaccine.

This chain links TRBV5-1 with TRBJ2-1; 11 nucleotides line up with TRBD2. V shed 1 base and J 9 bases; nucleotides not matched to a gene: 6. Germline CDR1 SGHRS, CDR2 YFSETQ. The CDR3 contains 15 residues. The CDR3 nucleotides read TGCGCCAGCAGCTTGACTAGCGGGGGCCCGATTGAGCAGTTCTTC. As protein: CASSLTSGGPIEQFF.

The count of this clone is one. The sample carries other DNA sequences with the same CDR3. This sequence joins TRBV11-2 and TRBJ1-2; D possibly corresponds to TRBD1 (5 bases). Germline V CDR1 and CDR2: SGHAT, FQNNGV. The CDR3 has 15 residues. V was pared by 8 bases and J by 1 base, with 17 bases between. CDR3 in DNA: TGTGCCAGCTCGTTCGCCCAGGGCGTTAACTATGGCTACACCTTC. It yields the protein CASSFAQGVNYGYTF.

The gene calls are TRBV5-8 and TRBJ2-2; 9 bases are shared with TRBD2. CDR3 length: 15 amino acids. Looked up from germline, CDR1 is SGHTS and CDR2 is YDEGEE. V lost 0 bases, J lost 3 bases, and 0 bases stayed unmatched. CDR3 loop: CASSLGLADTGELFF. The CDR3 DNA sequence: TGTGCCAGCAGCTTGGGACTAGCGGACACCGGGGAGCTGTTTTTT. Looking up the rest from reference TRBV5-8 and TRBJ2-2 gives the full variable domain: EAGVTQSPTHLIKTRGQQATLRCSPISGHTSVYWYQQALGLGLQFLLWYDEGEERNRGNFPPRFSGRQFPNYSSELNVNALELEDSALYLCASSLGLADTGELFFGEGSRLTVL.

The chain links TRBV7-2 to TRBJ1-2, with 8 bases identical to TRBD1. CDR1 is SGHTA, CDR2 FQGNSA, per germline. Trimming cost V 2 bases and J 7 bases; bases outside gene matches: 6. The CDR3 contains 14 residues. CDR3 protein: CASSLSQGAVGYTF. CDR3 nucleotide sequence: TGTGCCAGCAGCTTAAGTCAGGGGGCGGTTGGCTACACCTTC.

This clone was picked up a small number of times. J is TRBJ2-7 and V is TRBV6-1, with D possibly matching TRBD1 (6 bases). CDR3 length equals 15 residues. Germline V CDR1 and CDR2: MNHNS, SASEGT. V was trimmed by 2 bases and J by 0 bases, leaving 11 bases between them. CDR3 DNA: TGTGCCAGCAGTGAAAGGGAAGGGGGCTCCTACGAGCAGTACGTC. Its protein product is CASSEREGGSYEQYV.